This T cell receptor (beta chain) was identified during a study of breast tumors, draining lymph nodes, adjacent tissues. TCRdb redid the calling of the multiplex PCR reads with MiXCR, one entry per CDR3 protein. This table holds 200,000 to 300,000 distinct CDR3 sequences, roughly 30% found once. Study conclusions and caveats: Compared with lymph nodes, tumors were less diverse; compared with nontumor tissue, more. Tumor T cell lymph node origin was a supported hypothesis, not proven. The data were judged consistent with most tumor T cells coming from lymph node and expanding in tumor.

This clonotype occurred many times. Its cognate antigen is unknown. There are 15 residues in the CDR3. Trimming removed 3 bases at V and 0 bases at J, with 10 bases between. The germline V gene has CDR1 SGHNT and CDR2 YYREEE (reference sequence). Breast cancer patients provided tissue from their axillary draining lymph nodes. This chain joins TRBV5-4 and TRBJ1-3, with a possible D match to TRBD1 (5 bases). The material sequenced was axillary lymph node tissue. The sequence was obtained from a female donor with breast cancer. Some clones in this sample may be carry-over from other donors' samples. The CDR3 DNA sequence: TGTGCCAGCAGCTGGCAGGGTAACTCTGGAAACACCATATATTTT. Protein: CASSWQGNSGNTIYF.